These 10 T cell receptor beta chains were all obtained from the same sample, sequenced in a study of cytomegalovirus exposure and HLA in healthy donors. PCR employed 60 Vbeta and 13 Jbeta primers. The assay was immunoSEQ multiplex PCR, and TCRdb's table has in-frame clones only and misses some. There are some 130,000 clones in the sample; approximately 70% occur only once, and under 2% lies in the top ten. Material for sequencing was PBMCs. These receptors were collected from a human donor in good health.

A few counts support this clone. The chain joins TRBV7-8 to TRBJ1-2, with D uncertain. Germline assignment: CDR1 SGHVS and CDR2 FQNEAQ. CDR3 length: 16 residues. V was trimmed by 1 base and J by 5 bases, leaving 17 bases between them. The CDR3 region is CASSLVSGGLKYGYTF. DNA for the CDR3: TGTGCCAGCAGCTTAGTCTCAGGTGGTTTGAAGTATGGCTACACCTTC.

The rearrangement joins TRBV5-1 to TRBJ2-5; 10 bases agree with TRBD2. Germline CDR1 SGHRS, CDR2 YFSETQ. The CDR3 has 14 residues. V was pared by 3 bases and J by 6 bases, with 5 bases of the junction left unmatched. The CDR3 DNA is TGCGCCAGCAGCTCTAGCGGGAGTTATAAGACCCAGTACTTC. Encoded protein: CASSSSGSYKTQYF.

V is TRBV4-1 and J is TRBJ2-7; D is undetermined. CDR3 length equals 15 residues. Germline lookup yields CDR1 MGHRA and CDR2 YSYEKL. V was trimmed by 2 bases and J by 0 bases, leaving 11 bases between them. The CDR3 DNA follows: TGCGCCAGCAGCCAAATCCCTGCGAGCTCCTACGAGCAGTACTTC. This sequence encodes CASSQIPASSYEQYF.

This chain links TRBV4-1 with TRBJ2-3, with D possibly matching TRBD1 (6 bases). Trimming removed 6 bases from V and 2 bases from J, with 18 bases in between. In germline, CDR1 is MGHRA, CDR2 YSYEKL. There are 16 residues in the CDR3. The CDR3 protein is CASREDSPSPTDTQYF. The CDR3 DNA reads TGCGCCAGCAGGGAGGACAGCCCATCCCCCACAGATACGCAGTATTTT.

The chain combines TRBV19 with TRBJ1-4; D is possibly TRBD1 (5 bases). The V and J ends lost 3 bases and 6 bases respectively, with 14 bases between them. There are 15 residues in the CDR3. Looked up from germline, CDR1 is LNHDA and CDR2 is SQIVND (reference sequence). CDR3 region: CASSMWGVSDEKLFF. CDR3 DNA: TGTGCCAGTAGTATGTGGGGGGTGTCGGATGAAAAACTGTTTTTT.

V and J are TRBV7-6 and TRBJ2-5; 11 bases are shared with TRBD2. Trimming removed 5 bases from V and 4 bases from J; junction bases left unmatched: 3. This CDR3 has 14 amino acids. Germline-derived CDR1 and CDR2 are SGHVS and FNYEAQ. The CDR3 spells CASSKGTSGETQYF. CDR3 coding DNA: TGTGCCAGCAGCAAGGGGACTAGCGGAGAGACCCAGTACTTC.

The chain is built from TRBV20-1 and TRBJ2-7, with 8 nucleotides matching TRBD2. The germline gives CDR1 DFQATT, CDR2 SNEGSKA (reference sequence). V was clipped by 5 bases and J by 6 bases; unmatched bases: 0. There are 10 residues in the CDR3. The CDR3 DNA follows: TGCAGTGCTGCGGGAGGCGAGCAGTACTTC. Protein product: CSAAGGEQYF.

This clone showed up just a few times. The gene calls are TRBV4-3 and TRBJ1-4, with D perhaps TRBD1 (6 bases). The V gene's germline CDR1 is LGHNA and CDR2 YSLEER. The CDR3 spans 16 residues. Trimming pared 0 bases from V and 4 bases from J, leaving 12 bases between. CDR3: CASSQDQGQINEKLFF. The CDR3 DNA reads TGCGCCAGCAGCCAAGATCAGGGACAAATTAATGAAAAACTGTTTTTT.

This clone showed up just once. The V call is TRBV28, the J call TRBJ2-3; D perhaps matches TRBD2 (6 bases). Trimming removed 2 bases at V and 6 bases at J, with 12 bases between. In germline, CDR1 is MDHEN, CDR2 SYDVKM. The CDR3 extends over 14 amino acids. The chain's CDR3 is CASSLAGSRDTQYF. For the CDR3, the DNA is TGTGCCAGCAGTTTAGCGGGAAGCCGGGATACGCAGTATTTT.

A single count supports this clone. CDR3 loop: CASSKLWGGPLNGYTF. The DNA of the CDR3 is TGTGCCAGCAGTAAACTCTGGGGGGGGCCGTTAAATGGCTACACCTTC. The genes are TRBV25-1 and TRBJ1-2; D perhaps matches TRBD1 (6 bases). CDR3 length equals 16 residues. Trimming took off 5 bases at V and 6 bases at J, with 22 bases between the two ends. CDR1 and CDR2 (germline): MGHDK, SYGVNS.